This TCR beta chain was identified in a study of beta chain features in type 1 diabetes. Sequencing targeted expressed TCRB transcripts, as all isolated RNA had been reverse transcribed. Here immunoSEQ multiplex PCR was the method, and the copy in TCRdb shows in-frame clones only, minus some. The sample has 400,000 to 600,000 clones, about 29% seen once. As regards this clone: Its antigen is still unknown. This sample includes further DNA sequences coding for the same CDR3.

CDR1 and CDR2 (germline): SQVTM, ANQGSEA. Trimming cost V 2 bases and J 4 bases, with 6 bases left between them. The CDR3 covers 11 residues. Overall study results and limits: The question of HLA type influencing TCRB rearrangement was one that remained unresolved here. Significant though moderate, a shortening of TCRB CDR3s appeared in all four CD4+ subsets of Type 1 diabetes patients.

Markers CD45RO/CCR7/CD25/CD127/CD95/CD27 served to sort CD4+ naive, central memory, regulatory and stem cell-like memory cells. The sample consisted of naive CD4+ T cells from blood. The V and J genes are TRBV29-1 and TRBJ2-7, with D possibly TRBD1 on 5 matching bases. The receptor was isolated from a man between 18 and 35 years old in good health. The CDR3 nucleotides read TGCAGCGTTGAACAGGGTTACGAGCAGTACTTC. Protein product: CSVEQGYEQYF.